Following are 10 T cell receptor beta chains from one sample sequenced in a study of tumor and adjacent non-tumor tissue in lung cancer. No cell sorting was done before RNA was extracted from the tissue. Distant lung tissue was collected more than 3 cm away from the tumor edge. Three rounds of nested PCR, following a modified ARM-PCR protocol, produced the TCRbeta library. From the multiplex PCR reads, TCRdb called clonotypes with MiXCR, one entry per CDR3 protein. The sample has some 70,000 distinct CDR3 sequences; around 70% are singletons. Sequenced sample: distant non-tumor lung tissue. The receptors derive from a woman aged 45-65 years with non-small cell lung cancer.

On this clonotype: Possible read error: a much larger clone is one base away. This rearrangement joins TRBV20-1 to TRBJ2-1; TRBD2 agrees at 11 bases. The CDR3 has 15 residues. The V gene's germline CDR1 is DFQATT and CDR2 SNEGSKA (reference sequence). The CDR3 region is CSARSTSGTYNDQFF. The CDR3 nucleotides read TGCAGTGCTAGGTCGACTAGCGGGACCTACAATGATCAGTTCTTC.

In the case of this clonotype: A much larger clone differs from this one at a single base, so this may be a read error. This CDR3 reads CASSIGGRGGELFF. CDR3 DNA sequence: TGTGCCAGCAGTATCGGGGGGCGAGGCGGGGAGCTGTTTTTT. The chain links TRBV12-3 or TRBV12-4 to TRBJ2-2; D may be TRBD2 (7 bases). The CDR3 has 14 amino acids. Between the trimmed V and J ends, which lost 5 bases and 7 bases, there was a span of 14 bases.

The CDR3 coding sequence is TGTGCCAGCACGGACTTCATGGATCATAATTCACCCCTCCACTTT. Its protein is CASTDFMDHNSPLHF. The chain employs TRBV6-5 and TRBJ1-6; no clear D. The length of the CDR3 is 15 residues. V dropped 7 bases and J dropped 5 bases, with 15 bases sitting between them. Germline V gives CDR1 MNHEY, CDR2 SVGAGI.

Remarks on this clonotype: One junction end does not reproduce the germline sequence, and a read error may be involved. The gene calls are TRBV11-2 and TRBJ2-7; 7 positions agree with TRBD2. The CDR3 runs to 17 residues. From germline, CDR1 is SGHAT and CDR2 FQNNGV. CDR3 sequence: CVSSLAAGRTGPYEQYF. CDR3 DNA sequence: TGTGTCAGCAGCTTAGCAGCGGGACGCACGGGGCCCTACGAGCAATACTTC.

The rearrangement links TRBV11-3 to TRBJ2-3, with 7 positions matching TRBD1. The CDR3 totals 14 residues. Germline CDR1 is SGHNT and CDR2 is YENEEA. The junction had 9 bases not matched to a gene; V was cut back by 7 bases and J by 5 bases. CDR3 protein: CASTLDRLVDTQYF. Written as DNA, the CDR3 is TGTGCCAGCACCTTGGACAGGCTGGTAGATACGCAGTATTTT.

Points on this clonotype: Germline is not matched at one junction end, which may reflect a read error. The V call is TRBV7-2, the J call TRBJ1-2; a weak D match, TRBD1 (5 bases). The V gene's germline CDR1 is SGHTA and CDR2 FQGNSA. The CDR3 has 13 residues. CDR3: CANSLFREDGYTF. DNA for the CDR3: TGTGCCAACAGCTTATTCAGGGAAGATGGCTACACCTTC.

With regard to this clonotype: The CDR3 does not end in the conserved phenylalanine or tryptophan, so this is likely a read error. The V gene is TRBV6-5, the J gene TRBJ1-1; D ambiguous. V lost 6 bases, J lost 6 bases, and 11 bases lay in between. There are 12 residues in the CDR3. Germline V gives CDR1 MNHEY, CDR2 SVGAGI. The CDR3: CASRGRNSEAFL. The CDR3, as DNA: TGTGCCAGCAGGGGCAGAAACTCTGAAGCTTTCTTA.

Remarks on this clonotype: A much larger clone is a single base away; this may be a read error. The rearrangement uses TRBV20-1 and TRBJ1-1; possible D gene TRBD1, 5 bases. Germline-derived CDR1 and CDR2 are DFQATT and SNEGSKA (reference sequence). The CDR3 is made up of 15 amino acids. The ends were cut back, 4 bases at V and 6 bases at J, with 21 bases in the middle. The DNA for the CDR3 is TGCAGTGCTAAAACAAGGGGTGGGGGGATTTCTGAAGCTTTCTTT. This sequence encodes CSAKTRGGGISEAFF.

As concerns this clonotype: One end of the junction is discordant with germline, which a read error may explain. The genes are TRBV11-2 and TRBJ1-3; D unclear. The CDR3 length is 16 residues. Germline V gene data show CDR1 as SGHAT and CDR2 as FQNNGV. The CDR3 region has the DNA TGTGCCAGCAGCTTAACCCGGACTCAGACTGGAAACACCATATGTTTC. Protein product: CASSLTRTQTGNTICF.

As concerns this clonotype: This sequence may be a read error, since a much larger clone differs from it by one base. The chain links TRBV5-5 to TRBJ2-1; 10 bases align to TRBD2. The ends lost 3 bases at V and 3 bases at J; junction bases unmatched: 6. The CDR3 runs to 16 residues. From germline, CDR1 is SGHKS and CDR2 YYEKEE (reference sequence). CDR3 loop: CASSWVSGGLYNEQFF. In nucleotides, the CDR3 is TGTGCCAGCAGCTGGGTTAGCGGGGGGCTCTACAATGAGCAGTTCTTC.